The source of this T cell receptor beta chain is a study of OX40 agonist ivuxolimab in advanced cancers. Across the whole study: Patients received ivuxolimab, an intravenous treatment, every 2 weeks at 0.01 to 10 mg/kg. Allowance was made for prior anti-PD-1, anti-PD-L1 or anti-CTLA-4 therapy, and around 41% had some.

This table comes from immunoSEQ multiplex PCR, and its TCRdb copy is limited to in-frame clones, with some not included. Of tens of thousands of clones in the sample, roughly 85% were seen once. This CDR3 is 16 amino acids long. V gave up 0 bases and J gave up 2 bases; unmatched junction bases: 5. Germline-derived CDR1 and CDR2 are MNHEY and SVGAGI. Whole-study results and caveats: Dosing at 0.1 to 3.0 mg/kg was accompanied by clonal expansion of CD4+ and CD8+ blood T cells by week 6. Nonresponders, in some cases, also had low normalized T-cell clonal expansion.

As concerns this clone: The antigen remains unidentified.

The chain recombines TRBV6-5 with TRBJ2-5, with 8 bases aligning to TRBD1. This TCR derives from an adult with an advanced solid tumor such as melanoma, head and neck, liver or kidney cancer. The specimen comprised CD4+ or CD8+ T cells sorted from blood, sampled in a trial of the OX40 agonist ivuxolimab. CDR3 in amino acids: CASSYSTGTGQETQYF. CDR3 in DNA: TGTGCCAGCAGTTACTCGACCGGGACAGGTCAAGAGACCCAGTACTTC.